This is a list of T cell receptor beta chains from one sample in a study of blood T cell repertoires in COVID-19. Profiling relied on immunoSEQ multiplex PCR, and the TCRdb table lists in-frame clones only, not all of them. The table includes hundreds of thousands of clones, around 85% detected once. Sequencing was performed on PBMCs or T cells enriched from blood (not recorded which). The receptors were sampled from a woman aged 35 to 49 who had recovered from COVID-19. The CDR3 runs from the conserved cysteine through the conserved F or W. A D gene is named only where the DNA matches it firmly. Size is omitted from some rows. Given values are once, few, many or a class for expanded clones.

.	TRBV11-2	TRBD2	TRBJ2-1	TGTGCCAGCAGCTTACTAGCGGGAGGGCCCAGTGAGCAGTTCTTC	CASSLLAGGPSEQFF
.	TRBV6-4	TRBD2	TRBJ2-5	TGTGCCAGCAGTGCAGAGCGGGAGGGAGAGACCCAGTACTTC	CASSAEREGETQYF
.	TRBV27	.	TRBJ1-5	TGTGCCAGCTCTGCTTACGGCCGACAGCGCGATCAGCCCCAGCATTTT	CASSAYGRQRDQPQHF
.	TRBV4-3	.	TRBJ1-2	TGCGCCAGCAGCCAAGATATTGGACGGCGGGGGAACTATGGCTACACCTTC	CASSQDIGRRGNYGYTF
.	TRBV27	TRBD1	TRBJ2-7	TGTGCCAGCCGAAGGACAGGGTCCTACGAGCAGTACTTC	CASRRTGSYEQYF
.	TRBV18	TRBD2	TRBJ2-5	TGTGCCAGCTCACCACGGGCAGGGACTAGGGAGACCCAGTACTTC	CASSPRAGTRETQYF
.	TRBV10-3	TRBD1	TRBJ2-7	TGTGCCATCAGTGGACAGGGATCCTACGAGCAGTACTTC	CAISGQGSYEQYF
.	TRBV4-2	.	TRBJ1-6	TGTGCCAGCAGCCAAGATAGGGGGACAAGTTATAATTCACCCCTCCACTTT	CASSQDRGTSYNSPLHF
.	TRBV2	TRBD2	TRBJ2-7	TGTGCCAGCAGGAAGACTAGCGGGAGTGTTGGACAGTACTTC	CASRKTSGSVGQYF
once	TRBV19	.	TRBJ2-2	TGTGCCAGTAGTTTCATCGACAGAAACACCGGGGAGCTGTTTTTT	CASSFIDRNTGELFF
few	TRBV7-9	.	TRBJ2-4	TGTGCCAGCAGCCGAAACCCACAGGGATTGGCCAAAAACATTCAGTACTTC	CASSRNPQGLAKNIQYF
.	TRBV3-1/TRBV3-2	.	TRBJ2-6	TGTGCCAGCAGCCAAGAAGCGGCCTCTGGGGCCAACGTCCTGACTTTC	CASSQEAASGANVLTF
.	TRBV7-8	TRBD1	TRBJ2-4	TGTGCCAGCAGCTTAGCGACAGGGATGGAAAACATTCAGTACTTC	CASSLATGMENIQYF
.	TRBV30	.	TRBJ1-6	TGTGCCTGGAGGATCGGCCGGGTTTCACCCCTCCACTTT	CAWRIGRVSPLHF
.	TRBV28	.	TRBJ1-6	TGTGCCAGCGGGAGGCTGATGTTTAATTCACCCCTCCACTTT	CASGRLMFNSPLHF
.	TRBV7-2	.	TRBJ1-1	TGTGCCACGGGGGGAGGGCCCCGGTCGGACACTGAAGCTTTCTTT	CATGGGPRSDTEAFF
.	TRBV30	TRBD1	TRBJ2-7	TGTGCCTCCATTGGACAGGGAAGATACGAGCAGTACTTC	CASIGQGRYEQYF
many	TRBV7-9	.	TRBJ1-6	TGTGCCAGCAGCTTAGAACAGTATAATTCACCCCTCCACTTT	CASSLEQYNSPLHF
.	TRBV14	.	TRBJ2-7	TGTGCCAGCAGCCAAGGTCCCCAGGTCCCTTACGAGCAGTACTTC	CASSQGPQVPYEQYF
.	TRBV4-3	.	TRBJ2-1	TGCGCCAGCAGCCAAGAGTTATTTAGCGGATCCTACAATGAGCAGTTCTTC	CASSQELFSGSYNEQFF
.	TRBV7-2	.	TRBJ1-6	TGTGCCAGCAGCTCAGGGGTTTTGATTAGTTCACCCCTCCACTTT	CASSSGVLISSPLHF
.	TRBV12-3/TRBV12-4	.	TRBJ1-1	TGTGCCAGCAGTTTAGATGGGGGGACTGAAGCTTTCTTT	CASSLDGGTEAFF